Presented here are 2 T cell receptor beta chains from one specimen sequenced in a study of blood T cell repertoires in COVID-19 (dated by TCRdb to 2018 to 2021). The method behind the library was the immunoSEQ multiplex PCR assay. This immuneACCESS table, as held by TCRdb, lists in-frame sequences with V and J called but not all clones. Of the missing ones, under half trace to an unresolved V gene in checked studies; the others have no known cause. Here the sample has approximately 390,000 clones; roughly 87% occur a single time. The ten largest clonotypes hold over 2% of the sample. Sequences were obtained from PBMCs or T cells enriched from blood (not recorded which). Source of these receptors: a woman in her 40s with acute COVID-19.

To note about this clone: This sample also contains other DNA sequences that code for the same CDR3. The chain joins TRBV6-5 to TRBJ1-3; the D is unclear. This CDR3 spans 12 amino acids. Trimming removed 6 bases from V and 7 bases from J, with 10 bases in between. Germline V gene sequence: CDR1 MNHEY, CDR2 SVGAGI. This CDR3 reads CASSPGGNTIYF. The CDR3 nucleotides read TGTGCCAGCAGCCCAGGAGGGAACACCATATATTTT.

The chain has TRBV30 and TRBJ2-7, with TRBD1 as a possible D gene (6 bases). Germline CDR1 reads GTSNPN; CDR2 reads SVGIG (reference sequence). With 5 bases removed from V and 6 bases from J, the gap between germline ends came to 14 bases. The CDR3 has 12 residues. The CDR3 DNA is TGTGCCTGGGGTAACAGGGCTGGCGAGCAGTACTTC. Amino acids: CAWGNRAGEQYF.